This T cell receptor (beta chain) was found in a study of CD8 T cells in Susac syndrome. Turning to the study itself: Among the Susac syndrome patients who underwent sequencing, about six had clinically active disease, while about 8 of them were in remission. Whole-study results and caveats: Among active patients and in TEMRA cells, CD8+ clonal expansion in Susac reached its peak.

Negative isolation was applied to CD8+ and CD4+ T cells, and FACS enrichment was applied to TEMRA cells. A word on this clonotype: Antigen: not known.

Reverse transcription of roughly 0.45 to 1 ug RNA was carried out with random hexamers. Across 54 Vbeta and 13 Jbeta, TCR beta CDR3 was amplified with immunoSEQ multiplex PCR. TCRdb processed the immunoSEQ multiplex PCR reads anew with MiXCR; each CDR3 protein has one entry. The sample records over 80,000 distinct CDR3 sequences, 94% being singletons. The length of the CDR3 is 13 residues. CDR1 and CDR2 (germline): SGHAT, FQNNGV. Trimming stripped 8 bases from V and 4 bases from J, with 14 bases between. The receptor's source is a human donor with Susac syndrome. V gene TRBV11-2 combines with J gene TRBJ2-5, with a tentative D call TRBD2 (6 bases). Sequencing was carried out using CD8+ T cells from PBMCs. CDR3 in DNA: TGTGCCAGCCGGGAGACATTGGGAGAGACCCAGTACTTC. Its translation: CASRETLGETQYF.